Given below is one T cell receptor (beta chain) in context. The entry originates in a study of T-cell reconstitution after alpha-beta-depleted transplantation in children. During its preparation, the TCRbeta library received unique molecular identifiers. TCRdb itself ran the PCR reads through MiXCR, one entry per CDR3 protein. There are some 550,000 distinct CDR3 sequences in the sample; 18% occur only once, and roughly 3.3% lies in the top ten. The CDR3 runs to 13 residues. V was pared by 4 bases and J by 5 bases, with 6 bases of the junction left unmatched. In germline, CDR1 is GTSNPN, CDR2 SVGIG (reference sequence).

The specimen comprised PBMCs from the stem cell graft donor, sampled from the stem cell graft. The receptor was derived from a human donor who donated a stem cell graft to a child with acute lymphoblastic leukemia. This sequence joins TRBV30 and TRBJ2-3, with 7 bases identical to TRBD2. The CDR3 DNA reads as TGTGCCTGGAAAGGTGGCGGGAGAGATACGCAGTATTTT. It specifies CAWKGGGRDTQYF.